Sequencing of this T cell receptor (beta chain) was carried out in a study of cytomegalovirus exposure and HLA in healthy donors. CDR3 size: 14 residues. The germline CDR1 and CDR2 sequences are SGHRS and YFSETQ. Trimming removed 1 base from V and 5 bases from J; junction bases left unmatched: 4. Remarks on this clone: Its antigen is currently unknown.

Whole-study findings and limits: Later work found most CMV-associated TCR beta chains apparently HLA-restricted. TRBV6-2, TRBV6-3 and some other V segments were unresolvable in 87-base-pair reads. For most TCR sequences rarity was the rule, although some public TCRs occurred in many donors.

60 Vbeta and 13 Jbeta primers were used in PCR. Sequenced by immunoSEQ multiplex PCR; TCRdb stores in-frame clones only, minus some. The table has over 150,000 clones, around 80% seen once; the top ten hold under 2.5%. The material sequenced was PBMCs. This sequence was found in a middle-aged man in good health and CMV-seronegative. The V call is TRBV5-1, the J call TRBJ2-5; 8 bases line up with TRBD2. The CDR3 here is CASSLREGLETQYF. Here the CDR3 DNA reads TGCGCCAGCAGCTTGCGGGAGGGTTTGGAGACCCAGTACTTC.